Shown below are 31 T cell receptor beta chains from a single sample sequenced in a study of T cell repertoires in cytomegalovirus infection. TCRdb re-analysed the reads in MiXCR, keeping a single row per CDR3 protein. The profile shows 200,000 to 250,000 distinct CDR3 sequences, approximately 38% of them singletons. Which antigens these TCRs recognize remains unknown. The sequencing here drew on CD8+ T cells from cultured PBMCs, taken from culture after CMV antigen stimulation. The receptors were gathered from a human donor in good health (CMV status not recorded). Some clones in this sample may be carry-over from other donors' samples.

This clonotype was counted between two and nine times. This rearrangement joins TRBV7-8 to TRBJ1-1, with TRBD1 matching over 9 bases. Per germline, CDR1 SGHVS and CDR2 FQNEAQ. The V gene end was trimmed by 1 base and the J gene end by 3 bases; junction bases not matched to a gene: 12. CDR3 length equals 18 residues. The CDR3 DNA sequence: TGTGCCAGCAGCTTAGGGGTGACAGGGGGTATGTCGGACACTGAAGCTTTCTTT. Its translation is CASSLGVTGGMSDTEAFF.

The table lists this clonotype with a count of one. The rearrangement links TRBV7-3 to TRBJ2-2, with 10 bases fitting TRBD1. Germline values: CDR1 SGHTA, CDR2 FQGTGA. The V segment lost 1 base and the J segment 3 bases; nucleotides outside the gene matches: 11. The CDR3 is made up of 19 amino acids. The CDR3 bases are TGTGCCAGCAGCTTAATTTCCTCCCGGGGGACAGGGGACACCGGGGAGCTGTTTTTT. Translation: CASSLISSRGTGDTGELFF. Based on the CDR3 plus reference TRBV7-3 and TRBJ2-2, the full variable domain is GAGVSQTPSNKVTEKGKYVELRCDPISGHTALYWYRQSLGQGPEFLIYFQGTGAADDSGLPNDRFFAVRPEGSVSTLKIQRTERGDSAVYLCASSLISSRGTGDTGELFFGEGSRLTVL.

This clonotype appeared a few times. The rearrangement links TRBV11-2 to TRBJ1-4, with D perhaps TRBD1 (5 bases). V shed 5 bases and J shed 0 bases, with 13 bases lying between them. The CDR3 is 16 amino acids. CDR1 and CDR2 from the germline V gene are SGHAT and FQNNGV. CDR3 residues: CASSPNGGATNEKLFF. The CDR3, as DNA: TGTGCCAGCAGCCCAAACGGAGGGGCAACTAATGAAAAACTGTTTTTT.

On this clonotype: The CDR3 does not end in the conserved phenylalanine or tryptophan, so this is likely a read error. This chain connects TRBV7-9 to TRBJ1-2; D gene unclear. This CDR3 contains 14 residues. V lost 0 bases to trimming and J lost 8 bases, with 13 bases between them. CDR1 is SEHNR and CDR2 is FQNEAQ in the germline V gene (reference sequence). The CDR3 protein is CASSLASLTRGYTY. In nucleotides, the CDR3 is TGTGCCAGCAGCTTAGCGTCCTTAACTAGAGGCTACACCTAC.

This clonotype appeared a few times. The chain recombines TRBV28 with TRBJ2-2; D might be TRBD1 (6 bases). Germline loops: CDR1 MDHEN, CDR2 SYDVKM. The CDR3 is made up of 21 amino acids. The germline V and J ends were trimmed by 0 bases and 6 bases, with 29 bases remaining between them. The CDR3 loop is CASSLWGTAMPHRVFPGELFF. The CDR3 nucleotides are TGTGCCAGCAGTTTATGGGGTACAGCGATGCCCCACAGGGTATTCCCCGGGGAGCTGTTTTTT.

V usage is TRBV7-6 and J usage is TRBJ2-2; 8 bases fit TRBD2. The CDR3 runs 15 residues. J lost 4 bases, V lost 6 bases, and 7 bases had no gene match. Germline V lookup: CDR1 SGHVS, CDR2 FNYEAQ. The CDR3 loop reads CASSSGTRVTGELFF. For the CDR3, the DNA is TGTGCCAGCAGTTCCGGGACTAGAGTCACCGGGGAGCTGTTTTTT.

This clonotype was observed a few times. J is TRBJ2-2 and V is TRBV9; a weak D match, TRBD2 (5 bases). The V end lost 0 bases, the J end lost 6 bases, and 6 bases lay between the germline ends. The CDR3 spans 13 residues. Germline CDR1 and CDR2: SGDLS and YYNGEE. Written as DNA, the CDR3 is TGTGCCAGCAGCGTAGTGGGAGCCGGGGAGCTGTTTTTT. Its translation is CASSVVGAGELFF.

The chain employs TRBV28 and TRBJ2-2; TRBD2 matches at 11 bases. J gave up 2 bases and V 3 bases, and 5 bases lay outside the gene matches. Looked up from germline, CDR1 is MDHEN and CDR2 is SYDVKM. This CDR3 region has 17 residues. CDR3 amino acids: CASSLVGLAGNTGELFF. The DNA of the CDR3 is TGTGCCAGCAGTTTGGTTGGACTAGCGGGCAACACCGGGGAGCTGTTTTTT. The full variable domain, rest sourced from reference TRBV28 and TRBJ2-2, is DVKVTQSSRYLVKRTGEKVFLECVQDMDHENMFWYRQDPGLGLRLIYFSYDVKMKEKGDIPEGYSVSREKKERFSLILESASTNQTSMYLCASSLVGLAGNTGELFFGEGSRLTVL.

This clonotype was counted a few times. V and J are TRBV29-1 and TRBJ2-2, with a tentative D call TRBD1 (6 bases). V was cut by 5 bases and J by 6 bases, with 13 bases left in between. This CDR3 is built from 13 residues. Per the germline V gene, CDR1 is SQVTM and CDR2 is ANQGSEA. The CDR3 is CSVQQGTAGELFF. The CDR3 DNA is TGCAGCGTTCAACAGGGTACCGCCGGGGAGCTGTTTTTT.

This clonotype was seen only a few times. The DNA of the CDR3 is TGTGCCAGCAAATCCAGGGCGCAGACCTACAATGAGCAGTTCTTC. Translated, it gives CASKSRAQTYNEQFF. The chain links TRBV7-9 to TRBJ2-1; tentatively, D is TRBD1 (5 bases). Trimming stripped 7 bases from V and 2 bases from J, with 15 bases between. Germline CDR1 SEHNR, CDR2 FQNEAQ (reference sequence). The CDR3 sequence is 15 residues long.

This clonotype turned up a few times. This CDR3 is CASSSFGAGDGYTF. The CDR3 bases are TGTGCCAGCAGTTCTTTCGGGGCAGGGGATGGCTACACCTTC. The chain links TRBV25-1 to TRBJ1-2; D may be TRBD1 (6 bases). This CDR3 has 14 amino acids. Germline CDR1 is MGHDK and CDR2 is SYGVNS. Trimming took off 5 bases at V and 6 bases at J, with 16 bases between the two ends.

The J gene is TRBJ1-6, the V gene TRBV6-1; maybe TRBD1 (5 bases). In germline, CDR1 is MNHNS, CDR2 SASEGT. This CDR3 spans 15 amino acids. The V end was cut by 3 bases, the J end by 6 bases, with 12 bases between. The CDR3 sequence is CASSDSGTVNSPLHF. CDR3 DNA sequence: TGTGCCAGCAGTGACTCCGGGACGGTTAATTCACCCCTCCACTTT.

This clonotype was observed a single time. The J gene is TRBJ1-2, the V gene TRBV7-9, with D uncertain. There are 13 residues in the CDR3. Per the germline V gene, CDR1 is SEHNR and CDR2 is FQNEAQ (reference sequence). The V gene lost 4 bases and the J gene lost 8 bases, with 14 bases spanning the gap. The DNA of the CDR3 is TGTGCCAGCAGCTCTGACATCGAGGGCGGCTACACCTTC. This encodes CASSSDIEGGYTF. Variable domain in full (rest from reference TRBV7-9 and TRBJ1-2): DTGVSQNPRHKITKRGQNVTFRCDPISEHNRLYWYRQTLGQGPEFLTYFQNEAQLEKSRLLSDRFSAERPKGSFSTLEIQRTEQGDSAMYLCASSSDIEGGYTFGSGTRLTVV.

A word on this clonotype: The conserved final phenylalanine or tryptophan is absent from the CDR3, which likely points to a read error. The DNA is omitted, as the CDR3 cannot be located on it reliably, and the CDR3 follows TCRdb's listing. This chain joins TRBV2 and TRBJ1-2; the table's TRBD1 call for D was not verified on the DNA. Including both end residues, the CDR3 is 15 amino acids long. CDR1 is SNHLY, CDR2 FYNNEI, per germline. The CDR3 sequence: CASKDSLSPWGGYGY.

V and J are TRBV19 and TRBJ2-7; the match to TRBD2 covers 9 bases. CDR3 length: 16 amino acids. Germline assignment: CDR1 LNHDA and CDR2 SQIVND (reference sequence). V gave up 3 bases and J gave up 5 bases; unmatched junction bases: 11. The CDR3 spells CASSIRTAGGPHEQYF. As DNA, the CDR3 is TGTGCCAGTAGTATCAGAACGGCGGGAGGGCCCCACGAGCAGTACTTC.

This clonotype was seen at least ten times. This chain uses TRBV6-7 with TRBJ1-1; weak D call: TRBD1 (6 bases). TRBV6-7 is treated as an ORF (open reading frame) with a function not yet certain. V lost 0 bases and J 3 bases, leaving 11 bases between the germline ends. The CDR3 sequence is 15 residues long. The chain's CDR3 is CASSYSWGLYTEAFF. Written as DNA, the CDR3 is TGTGCCAGCAGTTACTCGTGGGGGCTGTACACTGAAGCTTTCTTT.

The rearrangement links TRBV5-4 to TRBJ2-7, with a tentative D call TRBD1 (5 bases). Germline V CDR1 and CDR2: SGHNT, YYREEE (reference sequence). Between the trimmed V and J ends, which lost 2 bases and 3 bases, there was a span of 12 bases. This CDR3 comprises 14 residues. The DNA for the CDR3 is TGTGCCAGCAGCTTAAGGGGTGGCAACTACGAGCAGTACTTC. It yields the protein CASSLRGGNYEQYF.

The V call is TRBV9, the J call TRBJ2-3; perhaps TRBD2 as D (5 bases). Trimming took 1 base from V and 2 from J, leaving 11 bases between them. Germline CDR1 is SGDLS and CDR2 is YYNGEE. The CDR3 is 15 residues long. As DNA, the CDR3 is TGTGCCAGCAGCGTAATGGGGAGACCCACAGATACGCAGTATTTT. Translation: CASSVMGRPTDTQYF.

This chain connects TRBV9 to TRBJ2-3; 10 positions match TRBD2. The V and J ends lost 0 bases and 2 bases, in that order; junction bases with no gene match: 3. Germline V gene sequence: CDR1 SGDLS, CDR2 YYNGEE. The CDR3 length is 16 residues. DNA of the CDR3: TGTGCCAGCAGCGTAGCGAGCGGGGGGGCCACAGATACGCAGTATTTT. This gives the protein CASSVASGGATDTQYF.

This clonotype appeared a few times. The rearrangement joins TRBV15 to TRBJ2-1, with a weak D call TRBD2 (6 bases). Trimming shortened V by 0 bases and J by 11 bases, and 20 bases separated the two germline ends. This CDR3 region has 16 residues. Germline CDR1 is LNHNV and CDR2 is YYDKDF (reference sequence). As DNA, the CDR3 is TGTGCCACCAGCAGAGATAGACGGGACCGGGGGATGAAGCAGTTCTTC. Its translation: CATSRDRRDRGMKQFF.

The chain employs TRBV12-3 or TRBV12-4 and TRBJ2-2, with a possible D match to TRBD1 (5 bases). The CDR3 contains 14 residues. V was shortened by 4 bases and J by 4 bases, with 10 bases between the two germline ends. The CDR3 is CASSSDTITGELFF. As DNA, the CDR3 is TGTGCCAGCAGTTCGGACACAATCACCGGGGAGCTGTTTTTT.

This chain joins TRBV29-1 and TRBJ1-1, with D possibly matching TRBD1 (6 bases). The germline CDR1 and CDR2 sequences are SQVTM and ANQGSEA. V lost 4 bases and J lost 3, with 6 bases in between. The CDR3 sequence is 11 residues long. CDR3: CSVAGDTEAFF. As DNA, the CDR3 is TGCAGCGTTGCAGGGGACACTGAAGCTTTCTTT.

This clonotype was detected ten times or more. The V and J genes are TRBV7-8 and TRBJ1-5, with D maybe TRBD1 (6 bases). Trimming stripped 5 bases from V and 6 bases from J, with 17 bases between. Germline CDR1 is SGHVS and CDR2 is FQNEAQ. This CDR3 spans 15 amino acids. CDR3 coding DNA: TGTGCCAGCAGCCCCGACGGGGGGGCTGGTCAGCCCCAGCATTTT. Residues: CASSPDGGAGQPQHF.

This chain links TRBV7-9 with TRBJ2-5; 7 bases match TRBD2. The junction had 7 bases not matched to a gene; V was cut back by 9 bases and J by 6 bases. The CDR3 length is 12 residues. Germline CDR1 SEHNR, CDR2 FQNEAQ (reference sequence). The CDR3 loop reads CASRRGSKTQYF. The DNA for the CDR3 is TGTGCCAGTCGGCGGGGGAGCAAGACCCAGTACTTC.

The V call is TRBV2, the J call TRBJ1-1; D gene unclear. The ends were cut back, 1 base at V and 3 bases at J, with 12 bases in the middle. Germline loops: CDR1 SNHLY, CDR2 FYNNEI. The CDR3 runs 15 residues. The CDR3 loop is CASSEGVNTDTEAFF. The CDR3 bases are TGTGCCAGCAGTGAAGGCGTAAACACCGACACTGAAGCTTTCTTT.

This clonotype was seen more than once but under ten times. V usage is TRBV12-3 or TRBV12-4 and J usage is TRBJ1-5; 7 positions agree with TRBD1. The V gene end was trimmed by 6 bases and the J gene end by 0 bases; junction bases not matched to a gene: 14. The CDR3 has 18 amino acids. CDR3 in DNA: TGTGCCAGCAGCCCCGGGACAAGGGGGCTATATAGCAATCAGCCCCAGCATTTT. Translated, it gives CASSPGTRGLYSNQPQHF.

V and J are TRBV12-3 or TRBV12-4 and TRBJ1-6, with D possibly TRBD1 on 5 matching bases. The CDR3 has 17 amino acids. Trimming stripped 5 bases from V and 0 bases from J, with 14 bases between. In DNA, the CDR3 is TGTGCCAGCAGTACGACAGCCCAGGGCTCCTATAATTCACCCCTCCACTTT. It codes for CASSTTAQGSYNSPLHF.

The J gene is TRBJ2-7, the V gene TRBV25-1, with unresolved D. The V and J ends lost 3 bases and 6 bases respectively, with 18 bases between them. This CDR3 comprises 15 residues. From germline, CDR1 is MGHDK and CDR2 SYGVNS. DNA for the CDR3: TGTGCCAGCAGTGATTTTCTCGGGCTTACCTCCGAGCAGTACTTC. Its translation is CASSDFLGLTSEQYF.

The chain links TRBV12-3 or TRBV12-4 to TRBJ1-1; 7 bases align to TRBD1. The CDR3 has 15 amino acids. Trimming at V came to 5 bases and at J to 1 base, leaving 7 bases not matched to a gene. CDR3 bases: TGTGCCAGCAGTCTAGGACAGGAAGGGAACACTGAAGCTTTCTTT. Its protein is CASSLGQEGNTEAFF.

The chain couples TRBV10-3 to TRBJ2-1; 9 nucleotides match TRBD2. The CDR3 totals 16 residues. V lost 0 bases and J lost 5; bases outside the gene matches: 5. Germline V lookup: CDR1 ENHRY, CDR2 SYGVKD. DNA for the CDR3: TGTGCCATCAGTGAGTCTAGCGGGAGTATCCACAATGAGCAGTTCTTC. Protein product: CAISESSGSIHNEQFF.

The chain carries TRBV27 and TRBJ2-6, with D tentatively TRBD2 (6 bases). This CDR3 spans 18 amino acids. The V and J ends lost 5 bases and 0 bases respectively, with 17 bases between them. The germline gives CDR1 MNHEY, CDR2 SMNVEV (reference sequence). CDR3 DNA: TGTGCCAGCAGTCAATCCCGACGGAGGGCCTCTGGGGCCAACGTCCTGACTTTC. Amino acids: CASSQSRRRASGANVLTF.